This entry lists 20 T cell receptor beta chains sequenced from one sample in a study of T cell responses to AZD1222 COVID-19 vaccine. Using immunoSEQ multiplex PCR, the repertoire was profiled, and TCRdb retains in-frame clones only, with some absent. The data show about 94,000 clones, less than 85% seen once. Source: peripheral blood, taken 28 days after the second AZD1222 dose. All receptors come from an adult who received the AZD1222 COVID-19 vaccine.

The genes are TRBV6-2 or TRBV6-3 and TRBJ2-1, with 8 bases fitting TRBD1. The germline V gene encodes CDR1 MNHEY and CDR2 SVGEGT. This CDR3 comprises 15 residues. V dropped 5 bases and J dropped 4; count of bases not matched to a gene: 7. CDR3 in DNA: TGTGCCAGCAGTGACGACGGACAGGGTTACAATGAGCAGTTCTTC. The encoded protein is CASSDDGQGYNEQFF.

In nucleotides, the CDR3 is TGCGCCAGCAGCCAAGGCGGGGGTGTGAACACTGAAGCTTTCTTT. Its translation is CASSQGGGVNTEAFF. V gene TRBV4-1 combines with J gene TRBJ1-1, with D possibly matching TRBD1 (5 bases). There are 15 residues in the CDR3. Germline V gene sequence: CDR1 MGHRA, CDR2 YSYEKL. Between the trimmed V and J ends, which lost 1 base and 0 bases, there was a span of 9 bases.

This rearrangement joins TRBV13 to TRBJ2-3; 11 bases line up with TRBD2. Looked up from germline, CDR1 is PRHDT and CDR2 is FYEKMQ (reference sequence). The CDR3 length is 17 residues. The V segment lost 1 base and the J segment 5 bases; nucleotides outside the gene matches: 8. The CDR3 protein is CASSLEKTSGTIDTQYF. In DNA, the CDR3 is TGTGCCAGCAGCTTAGAAAAGACTAGCGGGACTATAGATACGCAGTATTTT.

The chain carries TRBV15 and TRBJ1-5; no clear D gene. Germline V gene sequence: CDR1 LNHNV, CDR2 YYDKDF (reference sequence). The CDR3 loop spans 12 amino acids. Trimming removed 5 bases at V and 8 bases at J, with 10 bases between. The CDR3 nucleotides are TGTGCCACCAGCCATACAGTAGAGCCCCAGCATTTT. The encoded protein is CATSHTVEPQHF.

J is TRBJ2-5 and V is TRBV7-9; tentative D call: TRBD2 (5 bases). The CDR3 loop spans 16 amino acids. Germline-derived CDR1 and CDR2 are SEHNR and FQNEAQ (reference sequence). V was cut by 1 base and J by 4 bases, with 16 bases left in between. In nucleotides, the CDR3 is TGTGCCAGCAGCTTAGGAGGGCCCGGATTTACAGAGACCCAGTACTTC. It encodes CASSLGGPGFTETQYF.

The J gene is TRBJ2-7, the V gene TRBV7-2, with TRBD2 as a possible D gene (7 bases). CDR3 length: 16 residues. Trimming left V 0 bases short and J 2 bases short, with 14 bases between. CDR1 is SGHTA and CDR2 is FQGNSA in the germline V gene. This CDR3 reads CASSLAVGEGAYEQYF. The CDR3 DNA is TGTGCCAGCAGCTTAGCGGTAGGGGAGGGGGCCTACGAGCAGTACTTC.

This clone was seen just once. The chain couples TRBV6-5 to TRBJ2-3; D remains ambiguous. Germline loops: CDR1 MNHEY, CDR2 SVGAGI. Trimming took off 6 bases at V and 3 bases at J, with 13 bases between the two ends. The CDR3 has 14 residues. CDR3: CASSPPLATDTQYF. The CDR3 bases are TGTGCCAGCAGCCCCCCCTTAGCTACAGATACGCAGTATTTT.

V gene TRBV27 combines with J gene TRBJ2-4; 8 nucleotides match TRBD1. The V gene's germline CDR1 is MNHEY and CDR2 SMNVEV (reference sequence). The CDR3 is made up of 14 amino acids. The V segment lost 6 bases and the J segment 0 bases; nucleotides outside the gene matches: 1. CDR3 residues: CASRGTGAKNIQYF. The CDR3 nucleotides are TGTGCCAGCAGGGGGACAGGAGCCAAAAACATTCAGTACTTC.

The rearrangement links TRBV9 to TRBJ2-3; D gene uncertain. Germline CDR1 and CDR2: SGDLS and YYNGEE. This CDR3 comprises 14 residues. V lost 3 bases and J lost 3, with 11 bases in between. Here the CDR3 DNA reads TGTGCCAGCAGCGCATCGTCCAGAACAGATACGCAGTATTTT. Residues: CASSASSRTDTQYF.

The V call is TRBV6-2 or TRBV6-3, the J call TRBJ2-1; 9 bases align to TRBD1. CDR3 length equals 14 residues. Germline trimming cut 6 bases from V and 7 bases from J; bases unmatched to any gene: 7. The germline V gene encodes CDR1 MNHEY and CDR2 SVGEGT. CDR3 sequence: CASSHRGPGNEQFF. Here the CDR3 DNA reads TGTGCCAGCAGCCACAGGGGGCCCGGGAATGAGCAGTTCTTC.

The J gene is TRBJ1-2, the V gene TRBV30; D not resolved. The germline V gene encodes CDR1 GTSNPN and CDR2 SVGIG (reference sequence). Trimming took off 2 bases at V and 8 bases at J, with 15 bases between the two ends. There are 13 residues in the CDR3. The CDR3, as DNA: TGTGCCTGGAGTAAGTCGATGGTGGAAGGCTACACCTTC. Residues: CAWSKSMVEGYTF.

The chain couples TRBV19 to TRBJ2-5; D gene uncertain. Germline loops: CDR1 LNHDA, CDR2 SQIVND (reference sequence). The V end lost 4 bases, the J end lost 7 bases, and 7 bases lay between the germline ends. The CDR3 is made up of 11 amino acids. CDR3 coding DNA: TGTGCCAGTAGTAGCATGGGGACCCAGTACTTC. Its protein is CASSSMGTQYF.

CDR3 in DNA: TGTGCCACGGGACAGGGGGCTACCGGGGAGCTGTTTTTT. It translates to CATGQGATGELFF. The genes are TRBV7-3 and TRBJ2-2; 12 bases line up with TRBD1. Germline CDR1 and CDR2: SGHTA and FQGTGA. The J segment lost 5 bases and the V segment lost 10 bases, leaving 2 bases of the junction unmatched. The CDR3 sequence is 13 residues long.

J is TRBJ1-1 and V is TRBV28, with D maybe TRBD1 (6 bases). V lost 2 bases, J lost 3 bases, and 10 bases lay in between. This CDR3 has 14 residues. Looked up from germline, CDR1 is MDHEN and CDR2 is SYDVKM. The CDR3 DNA reads as TGTGCCAGCAGTTTAAACAGGGAGGACACTGAAGCTTTCTTT. Amino acids: CASSLNREDTEAFF. The complete variable domain, with remaining parts taken from reference TRBV28 and TRBJ1-1, reads DVKVTQSSRYLVKRTGEKVFLECVQDMDHENMFWYRQDPGLGLRLIYFSYDVKMKEKGDIPEGYSVSREKKERFSLILESASTNQTSMYLCASSLNREDTEAFFGQGTRLTVV.

This chain connects TRBV6-6 to TRBJ1-2, with 8 bases lining up with TRBD1. CDR1 is MNHNY and CDR2 is SVGAGI in the germline V gene (reference sequence). The CDR3 spans 14 residues. With 6 bases clipped from V and 6 bases from J, the junction kept 9 bases outside the gene matches. The CDR3 DNA reads as TGTGCCAGCAGCTTGGTGGGACAGGAGGATGGCTACACCTTC. This encodes CASSLVGQEDGYTF.

By share, this clone ranks as medium-sized. The chain employs TRBV5-1 and TRBJ2-7, with D tentatively TRBD2 (5 bases). Germline CDR1 SGHRS, CDR2 YFSETQ. V lost 1 base to trimming and J lost 6 bases, with 14 bases between them. This CDR3 comprises 14 residues. In DNA form, the CDR3 reads TGCGCCAGCAGCTTGACTAGTAATATTCTCGAGCAGTACTTC. This encodes CASSLTSNILEQYF.

V usage is TRBV14 and J usage is TRBJ2-3, with 9 bases fitting TRBD1. This CDR3 is built from 16 residues. Per the germline V gene, CDR1 is SGHDN and CDR2 is FVKESK. V shed 8 bases, J shed 4 bases, and the junction held 13 bases outside the gene matches. CDR3 residues: CASAGHGTGRADTQYF. The CDR3 bases are TGTGCCAGCGCCGGACATGGGACAGGGCGGGCAGATACGCAGTATTTT.

The chain couples TRBV19 to TRBJ1-2, with unresolved D. The CDR3 extends over 15 amino acids. Deletions cut 3 bases from V and 4 bases from J, with 15 bases between. Germline V gene sequence: CDR1 LNHDA, CDR2 SQIVND (reference sequence). CDR3 loop: CASSIGPGGVYGYTF. CDR3 nucleotide sequence: TGTGCCAGTAGTATCGGGCCCGGCGGGGTCTATGGCTACACCTTC.

Only one count was recorded for this clone. The chain carries TRBV2 and TRBJ2-3; D is unclear. This CDR3 comprises 12 residues. Trimming shortened V by 2 bases and J by 11 bases, and 11 bases separated the two germline ends. From germline, CDR1 is SNHLY and CDR2 FYNNEI. CDR3 DNA: TGTGCCAGCAGTGAAAGGCAGGTACGGCAGTATTTT. This translates into CASSERQVRQYF.

The chain carries TRBV5-1 and TRBJ2-1; D gene unclear. The CDR3 consists of 13 residues. Germline V lookup: CDR1 SGHRS, CDR2 YFSETQ. V was shortened by 4 bases and J by 4 bases, with 9 bases between the two germline ends. CDR3 in amino acids: CASSPDQYNEQFF. Written as DNA, the CDR3 is TGCGCCAGCAGCCCGGACCAGTACAATGAGCAGTTCTTC.